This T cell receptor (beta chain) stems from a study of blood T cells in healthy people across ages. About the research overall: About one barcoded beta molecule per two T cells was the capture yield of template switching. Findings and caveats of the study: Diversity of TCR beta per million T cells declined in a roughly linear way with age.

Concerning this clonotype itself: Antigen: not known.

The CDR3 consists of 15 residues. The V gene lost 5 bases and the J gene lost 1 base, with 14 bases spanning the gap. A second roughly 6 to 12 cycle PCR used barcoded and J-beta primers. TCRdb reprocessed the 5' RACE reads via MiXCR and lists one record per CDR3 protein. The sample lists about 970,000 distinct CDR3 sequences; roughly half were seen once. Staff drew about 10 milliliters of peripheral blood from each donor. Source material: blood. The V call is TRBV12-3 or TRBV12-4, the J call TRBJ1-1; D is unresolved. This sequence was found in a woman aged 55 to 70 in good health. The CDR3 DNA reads TGTGCCAGCAGTGCCCGACTGAACCCGAACACTGAAGCTTTCTTT. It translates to CASSARLNPNTEAFF.